This TCR beta chain came from a study of blood T cell repertoires in COVID-19. Study at large: Collection of acute and convalescent COVID-19 samples took place in the United States, Italy and Spain. PBMCs, B-cell-depleted T cells, or T cells provided the cDNA or gDNA that made up the material.

Germline V gene data show CDR1 as DFQATT and CDR2 as SNEGSKA (reference sequence). This CDR3 has 11 amino acids. The germline V and J ends were trimmed by 1 base and 9 bases, with 9 bases remaining between them. As handled by the study authors: Reference gene primer amplification gave nucleated cell count estimates. Data came from immunoSEQ multiplex PCR; TCRdb stores just in-frame clones and leaves some out. The D gene and trimming were derived from the DNA, and the V and J assignments and clone size from that table. This table holds 100,000 to 150,000 clones, roughly 90% found once. The chain recombines TRBV20-1 with TRBJ1-1; D not resolved. Sequenced: peripheral blood. The sequence was obtained from a man aged 65 to 79 with active COVID-19. Written as DNA, the CDR3 is TGCAGTGCTAGAGCGGGAGAGCAAGCTTTCTTT. The encoded protein is CSARAGEQAFF.